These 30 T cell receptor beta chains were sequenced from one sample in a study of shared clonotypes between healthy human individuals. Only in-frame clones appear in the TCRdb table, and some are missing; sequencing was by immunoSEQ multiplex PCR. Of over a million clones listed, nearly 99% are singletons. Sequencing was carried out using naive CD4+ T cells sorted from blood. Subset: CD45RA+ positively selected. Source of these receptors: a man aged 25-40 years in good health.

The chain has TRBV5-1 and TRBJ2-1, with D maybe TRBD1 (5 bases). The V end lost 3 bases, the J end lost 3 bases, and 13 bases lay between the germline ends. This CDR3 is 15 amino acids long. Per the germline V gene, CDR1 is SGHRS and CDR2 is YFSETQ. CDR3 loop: CASSWGLGNYNEQFF. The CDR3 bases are TGCGCCAGCAGCTGGGGCCTAGGAAACTACAATGAGCAGTTCTTC.

CDR3 nucleotides: TGCGCCAGCAGCTCAGTTGGCAGTTCCAACACTGAAGCTTTCTTT. This encodes CASSSVGSSNTEAFF. The V and J genes are TRBV5-1 and TRBJ1-1; D call uncertain. Germline V CDR1 and CDR2: SGHRS, YFSETQ. CDR3 length: 15 amino acids. V gave up 3 bases and J gave up 2 bases, with 14 bases separating them.

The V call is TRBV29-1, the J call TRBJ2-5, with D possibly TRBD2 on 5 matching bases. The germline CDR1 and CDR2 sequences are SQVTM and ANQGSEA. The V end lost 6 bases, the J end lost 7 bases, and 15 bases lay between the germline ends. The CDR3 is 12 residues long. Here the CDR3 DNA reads TGCAGCGTCACACCGCGGGCGGGGACCCAGTACTTC. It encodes CSVTPRAGTQYF.

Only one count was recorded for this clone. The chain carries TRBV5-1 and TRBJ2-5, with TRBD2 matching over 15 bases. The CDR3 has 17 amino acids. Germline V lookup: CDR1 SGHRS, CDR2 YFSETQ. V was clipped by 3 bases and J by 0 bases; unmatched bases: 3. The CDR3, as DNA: TGCGCCAGCAGCTCGGGACTAGCGGGAGGAAACCAAGAGACCCAGTACTTC. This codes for CASSSGLAGGNQETQYF.

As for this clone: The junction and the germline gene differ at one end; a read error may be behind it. The CDR3 is CSVEDRGKGYEQYF. CDR3 DNA sequence: TGCAGCGTCGAAGACAGGGGAAAAGGCTACGAGCAGTACTTC. This chain joins TRBV29-1 and TRBJ2-7; TRBD1 matches 8 bases. There are 14 residues in the CDR3. Germline lookup yields CDR1 SQVTM and CDR2 ANQGSEA.

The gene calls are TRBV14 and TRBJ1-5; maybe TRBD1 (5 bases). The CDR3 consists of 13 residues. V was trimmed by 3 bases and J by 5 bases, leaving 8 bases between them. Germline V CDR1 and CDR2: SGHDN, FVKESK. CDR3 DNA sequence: TGTGCCAGCAGCCACAGGGTTGATCAGCCCCAGCATTTT. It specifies CASSHRVDQPQHF.

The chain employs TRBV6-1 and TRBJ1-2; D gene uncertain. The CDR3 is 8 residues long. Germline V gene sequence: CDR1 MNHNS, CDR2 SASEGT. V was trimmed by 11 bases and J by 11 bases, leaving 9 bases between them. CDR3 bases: TGTGCCCACGGAGGGTACACCTTC. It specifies CAHGGYTF.

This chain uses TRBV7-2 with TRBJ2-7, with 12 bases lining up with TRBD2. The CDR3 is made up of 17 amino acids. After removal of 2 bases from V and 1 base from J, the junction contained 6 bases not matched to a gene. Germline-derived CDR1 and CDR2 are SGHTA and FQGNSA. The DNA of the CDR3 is TGTGCCAGCAGCTTAAGGACTAGCGGGACCGGTTCCTACGAGCAGTACTTC. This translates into CASSLRTSGTGSYEQYF.

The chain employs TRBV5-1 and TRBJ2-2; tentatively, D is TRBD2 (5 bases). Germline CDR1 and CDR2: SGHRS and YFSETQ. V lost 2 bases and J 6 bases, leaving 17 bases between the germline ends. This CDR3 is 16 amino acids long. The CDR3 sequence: CASSFRSGMVPGELFF. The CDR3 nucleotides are TGCGCCAGCAGCTTCCGATCCGGGATGGTTCCCGGGGAGCTGTTTTTT.

The CDR3 region is CASTGTFPTQYF. The DNA of the CDR3 is TGTGCCAGCACTGGGACATTTCCTACGCAGTATTTT. V gene TRBV28 combines with J gene TRBJ2-3; D is possibly TRBD1 (6 bases). V shed 7 bases and J shed 8 bases, with 13 bases lying between them. This CDR3 is built from 12 residues. The germline CDR1 and CDR2 sequences are MDHEN and SYDVKM.

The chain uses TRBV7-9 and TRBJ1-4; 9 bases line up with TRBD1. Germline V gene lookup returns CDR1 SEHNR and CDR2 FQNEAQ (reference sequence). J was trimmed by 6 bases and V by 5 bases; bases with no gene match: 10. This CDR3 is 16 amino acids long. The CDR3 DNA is TGTGCCAGCAGCGTTTGGTTGACAGGGGGTGATGAAAAACTGTTTTTT. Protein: CASSVWLTGGDEKLFF.

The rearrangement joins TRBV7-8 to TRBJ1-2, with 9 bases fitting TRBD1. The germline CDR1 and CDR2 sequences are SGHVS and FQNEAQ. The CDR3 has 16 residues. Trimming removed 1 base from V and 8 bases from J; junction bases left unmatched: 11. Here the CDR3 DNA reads TGTGCCAGCAGCTTAGGCCCGCGGGACAGGGTAGGCGGCTACACCTTC. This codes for CASSLGPRDRVGGYTF. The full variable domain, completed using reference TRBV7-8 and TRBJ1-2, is GAGVSQSPRYKVAKRGQDVALRCDPISGHVSLFWYQQALGQGPEFLTYFQNEAQLDKSGLPSDRFFAERPEGSVSTLKIQRTQQEDSAVYLCASSLGPRDRVGGYTFGSGTRLTVV.

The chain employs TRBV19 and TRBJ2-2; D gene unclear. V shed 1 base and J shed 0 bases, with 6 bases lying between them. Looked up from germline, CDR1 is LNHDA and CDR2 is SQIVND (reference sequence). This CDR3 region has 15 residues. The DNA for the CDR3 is TGTGCCAGTAGTATAGGGCGGTCGAACACCGGGGAGCTGTTTTTT. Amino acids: CASSIGRSNTGELFF.

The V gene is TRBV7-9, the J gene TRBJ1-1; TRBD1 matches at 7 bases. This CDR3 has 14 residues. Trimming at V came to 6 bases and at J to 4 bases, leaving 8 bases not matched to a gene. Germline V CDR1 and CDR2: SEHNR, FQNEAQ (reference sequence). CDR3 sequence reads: CASRLKGGVTEAFF. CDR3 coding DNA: TGTGCCAGCAGATTAAAAGGGGGCGTCACTGAAGCTTTCTTT.

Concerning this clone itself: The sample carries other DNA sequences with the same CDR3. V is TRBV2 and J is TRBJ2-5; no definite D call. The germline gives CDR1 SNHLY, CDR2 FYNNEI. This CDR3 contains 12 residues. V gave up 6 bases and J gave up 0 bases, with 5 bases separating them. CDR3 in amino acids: CASRSDQETQYF. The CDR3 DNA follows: TGTGCCAGCAGGTCAGACCAAGAGACCCAGTACTTC.

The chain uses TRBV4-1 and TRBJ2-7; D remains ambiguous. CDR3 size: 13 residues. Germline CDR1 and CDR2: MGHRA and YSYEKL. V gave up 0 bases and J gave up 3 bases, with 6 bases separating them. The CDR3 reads CASSQDSVYEQYF. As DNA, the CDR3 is TGCGCCAGCAGCCAAGATAGTGTCTACGAGCAGTACTTC.

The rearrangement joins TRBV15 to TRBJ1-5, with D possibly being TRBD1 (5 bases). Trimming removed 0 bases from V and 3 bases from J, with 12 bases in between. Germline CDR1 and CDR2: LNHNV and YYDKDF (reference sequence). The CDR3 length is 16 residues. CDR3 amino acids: CATSRDQGDPNQPQHF. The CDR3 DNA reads TGTGCCACCAGCAGAGATCAGGGTGACCCCAATCAGCCCCAGCATTTT.

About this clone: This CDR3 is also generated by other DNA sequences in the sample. This CDR3 reads CASSQVGAQETQYF. As DNA, the CDR3 is TGCGCCAGCAGCCAAGTGGGGGCCCAAGAGACCCAGTACTTC. The rearrangement joins TRBV4-1 to TRBJ2-5; tentative D call: TRBD1 (6 bases). The CDR3 sequence is 14 residues long. CDR1 and CDR2 from the germline V gene are MGHRA and YSYEKL. Between the trimmed V and J ends, which lost 1 base and 1 base, there was a span of 7 bases.

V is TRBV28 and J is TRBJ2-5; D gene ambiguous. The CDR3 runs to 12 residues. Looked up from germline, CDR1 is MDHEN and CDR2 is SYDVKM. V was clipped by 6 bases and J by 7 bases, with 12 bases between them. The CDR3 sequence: CASSQYPGTQYF. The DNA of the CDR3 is TGTGCCAGCAGCCAGTACCCGGGGACCCAGTACTTC.

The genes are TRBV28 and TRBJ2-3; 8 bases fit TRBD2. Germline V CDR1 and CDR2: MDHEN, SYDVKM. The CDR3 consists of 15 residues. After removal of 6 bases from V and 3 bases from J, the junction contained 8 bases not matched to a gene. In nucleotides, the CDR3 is TGTGCCAGCAGGGGAGCGGGAGATCGAACAGATACGCAGTATTTT. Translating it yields CASRGAGDRTDTQYF.

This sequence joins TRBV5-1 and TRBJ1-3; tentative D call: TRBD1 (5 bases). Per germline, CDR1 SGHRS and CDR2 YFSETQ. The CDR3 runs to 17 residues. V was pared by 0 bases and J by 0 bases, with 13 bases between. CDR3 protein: CASSLAVAGTSGNTIYF. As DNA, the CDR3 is TGCGCCAGCAGCTTGGCAGTTGCCGGGACCTCTGGAAACACCATATATTTT.

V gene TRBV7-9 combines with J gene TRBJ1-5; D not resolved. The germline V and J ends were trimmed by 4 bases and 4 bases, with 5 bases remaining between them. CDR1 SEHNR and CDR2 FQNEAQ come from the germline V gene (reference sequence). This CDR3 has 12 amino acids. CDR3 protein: CASSYVNQPQHF. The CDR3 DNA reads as TGTGCCAGCAGCTACGTAAATCAGCCCCAGCATTTT. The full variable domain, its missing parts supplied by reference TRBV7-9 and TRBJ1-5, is DTGVSQNPRHKITKRGQNVTFRCDPISEHNRLYWYRQTLGQGPEFLTYFQNEAQLEKSRLLSDRFSAERPKGSFSTLEIQRTEQGDSAMYLCASSYVNQPQHFGDGTRLSIL.

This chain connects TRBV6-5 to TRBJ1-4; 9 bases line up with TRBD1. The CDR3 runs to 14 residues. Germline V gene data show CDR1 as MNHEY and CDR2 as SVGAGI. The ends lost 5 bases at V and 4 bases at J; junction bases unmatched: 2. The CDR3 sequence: CASSTGGFNEKLFF. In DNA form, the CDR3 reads TGTGCCAGCAGTACAGGGGGCTTTAATGAAAAACTGTTTTTT.

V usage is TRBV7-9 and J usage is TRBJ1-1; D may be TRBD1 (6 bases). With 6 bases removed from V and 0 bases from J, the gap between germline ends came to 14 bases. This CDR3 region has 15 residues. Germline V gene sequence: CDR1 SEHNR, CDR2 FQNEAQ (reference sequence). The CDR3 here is CASSSAGALNTEAFF. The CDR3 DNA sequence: TGTGCCAGCAGTTCCGCAGGGGCCTTGAACACTGAAGCTTTCTTT.

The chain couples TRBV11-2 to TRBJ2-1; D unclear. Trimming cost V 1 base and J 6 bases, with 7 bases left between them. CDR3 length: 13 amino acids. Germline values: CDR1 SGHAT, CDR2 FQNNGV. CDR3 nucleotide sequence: TGTGCCAGCAGCTTAGGGGCCATCAATGAGCAGTTCTTC. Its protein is CASSLGAINEQFF.

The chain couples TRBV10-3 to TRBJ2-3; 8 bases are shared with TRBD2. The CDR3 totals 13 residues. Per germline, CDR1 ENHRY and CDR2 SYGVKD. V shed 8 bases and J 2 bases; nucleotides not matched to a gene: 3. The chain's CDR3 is CAIGGGTTDTQYF. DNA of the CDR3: TGTGCCATCGGCGGGGGGACCACAGATACGCAGTATTTT.

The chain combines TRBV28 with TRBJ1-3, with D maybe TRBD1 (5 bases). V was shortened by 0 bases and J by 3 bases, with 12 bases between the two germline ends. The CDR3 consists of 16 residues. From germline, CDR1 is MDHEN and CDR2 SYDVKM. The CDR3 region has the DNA TGTGCCAGCAGTTTATGGGAGACAGTAGATGGAAACACCATATATTTT. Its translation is CASSLWETVDGNTIYF.

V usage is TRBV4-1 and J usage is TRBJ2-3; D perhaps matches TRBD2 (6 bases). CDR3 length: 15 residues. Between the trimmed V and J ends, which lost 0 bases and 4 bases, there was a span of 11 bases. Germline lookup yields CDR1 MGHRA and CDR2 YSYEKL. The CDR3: CASSQEVAVADTQYF. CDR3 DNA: TGCGCCAGCAGCCAAGAGGTAGCGGTAGCAGATACGCAGTATTTT.

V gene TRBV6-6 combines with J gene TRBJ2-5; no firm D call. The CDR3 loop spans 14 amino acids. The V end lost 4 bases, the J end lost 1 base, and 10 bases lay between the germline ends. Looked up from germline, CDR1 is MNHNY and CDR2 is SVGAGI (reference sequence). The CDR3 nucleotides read TGTGCCAGCAGTTTCCACCTAACCCAAGAGACCCAGTACTTC. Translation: CASSFHLTQETQYF.

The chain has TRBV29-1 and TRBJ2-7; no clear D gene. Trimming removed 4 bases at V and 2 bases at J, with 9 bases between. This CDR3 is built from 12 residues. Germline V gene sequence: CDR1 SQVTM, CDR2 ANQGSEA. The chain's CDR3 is CSVVAETYEQYF. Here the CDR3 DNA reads TGCAGCGTTGTTGCAGAAACCTACGAGCAGTACTTC.